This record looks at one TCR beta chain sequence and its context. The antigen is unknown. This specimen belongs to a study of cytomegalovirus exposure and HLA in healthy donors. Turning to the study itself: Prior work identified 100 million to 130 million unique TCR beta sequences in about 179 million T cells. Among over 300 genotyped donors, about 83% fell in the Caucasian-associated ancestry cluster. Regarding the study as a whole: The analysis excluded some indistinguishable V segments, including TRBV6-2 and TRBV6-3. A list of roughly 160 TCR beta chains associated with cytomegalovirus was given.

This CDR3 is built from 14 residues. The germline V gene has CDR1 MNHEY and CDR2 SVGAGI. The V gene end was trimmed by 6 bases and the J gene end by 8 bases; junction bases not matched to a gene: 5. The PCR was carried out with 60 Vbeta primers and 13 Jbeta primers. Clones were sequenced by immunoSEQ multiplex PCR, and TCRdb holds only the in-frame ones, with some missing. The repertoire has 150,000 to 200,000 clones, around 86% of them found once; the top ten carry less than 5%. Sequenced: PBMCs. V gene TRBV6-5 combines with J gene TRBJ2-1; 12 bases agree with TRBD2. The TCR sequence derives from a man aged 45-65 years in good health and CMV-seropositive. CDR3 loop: CASRTTSGGYEQFF. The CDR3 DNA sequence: TGTGCCAGCAGAACGACTAGCGGGGGCTATGAGCAGTTCTTC.